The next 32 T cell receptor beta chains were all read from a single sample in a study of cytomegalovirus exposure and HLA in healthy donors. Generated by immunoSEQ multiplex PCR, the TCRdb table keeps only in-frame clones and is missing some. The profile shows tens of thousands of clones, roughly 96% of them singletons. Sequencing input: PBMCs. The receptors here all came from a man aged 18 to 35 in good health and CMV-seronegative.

The CDR3 sequence: CASTPGTVHLINTEAFF. For the CDR3, the DNA is TGTGCCAGTACCCCCGGGACAGTTCATCTCATAAACACTGAAGCTTTCTTT. The chain carries TRBV19 and TRBJ1-1; TRBD1 aligns across 7 bases. Germline CDR1 is LNHDA and CDR2 is SQIVND (reference sequence). This CDR3 has 17 residues. The V segment lost 7 bases and the J segment 2 bases; nucleotides outside the gene matches: 16.

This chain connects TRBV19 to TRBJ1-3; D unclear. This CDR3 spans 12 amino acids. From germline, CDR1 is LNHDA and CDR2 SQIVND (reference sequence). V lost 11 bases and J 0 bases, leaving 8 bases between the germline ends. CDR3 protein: CACTSSGNTIYF. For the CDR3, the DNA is TGTGCCTGCACGAGCTCTGGAAACACCATATATTTT. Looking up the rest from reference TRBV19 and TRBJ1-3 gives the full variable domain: DGGITQSPKYLFRKEGQNVTLSCEQNLNHDAMYWYRQDPGQGLRLIYYSQIVNDFQKGDIAEGYSVSREKKESFPLTVTSAQKNPTAFYLCACTSSGNTIYFGEGSWLTVV.

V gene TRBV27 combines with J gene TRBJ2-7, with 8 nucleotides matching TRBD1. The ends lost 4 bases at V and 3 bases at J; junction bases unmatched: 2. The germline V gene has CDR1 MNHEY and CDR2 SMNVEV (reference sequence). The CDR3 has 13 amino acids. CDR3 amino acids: CASSSTGGYEQYF. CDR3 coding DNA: TGTGCCAGCAGTTCCACAGGGGGCTACGAGCAGTACTTC.

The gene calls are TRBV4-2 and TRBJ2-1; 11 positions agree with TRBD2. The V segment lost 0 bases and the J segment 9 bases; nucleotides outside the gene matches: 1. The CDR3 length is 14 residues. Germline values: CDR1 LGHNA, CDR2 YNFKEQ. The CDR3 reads CASSQELAGVEQFF. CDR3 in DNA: TGTGCCAGCAGCCAAGAACTAGCGGGAGTTGAGCAGTTCTTC.

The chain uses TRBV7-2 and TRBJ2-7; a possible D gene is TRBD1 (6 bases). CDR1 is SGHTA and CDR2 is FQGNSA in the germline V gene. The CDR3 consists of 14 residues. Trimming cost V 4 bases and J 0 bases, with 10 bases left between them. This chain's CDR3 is CASSSDRSSYEQYF. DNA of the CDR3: TGTGCCAGCAGCTCTGACAGGAGCTCCTACGAGCAGTACTTC.

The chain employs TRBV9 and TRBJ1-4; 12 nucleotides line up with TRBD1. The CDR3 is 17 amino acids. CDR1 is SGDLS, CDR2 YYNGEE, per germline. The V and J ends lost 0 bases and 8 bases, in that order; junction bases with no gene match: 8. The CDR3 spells CASSVGDRGLEGEKLFF. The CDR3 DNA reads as TGTGCCAGCAGCGTAGGGGACAGGGGGCTGGAAGGAGAAAAACTGTTTTTT.

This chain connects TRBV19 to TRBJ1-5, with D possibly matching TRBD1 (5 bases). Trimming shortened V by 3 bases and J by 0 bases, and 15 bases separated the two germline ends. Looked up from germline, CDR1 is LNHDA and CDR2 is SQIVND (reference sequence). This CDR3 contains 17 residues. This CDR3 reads CASSIGQGAYSNQPQHF. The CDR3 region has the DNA TGTGCCAGTAGTATTGGGCAGGGCGCATATAGCAATCAGCCCCAGCATTTT.

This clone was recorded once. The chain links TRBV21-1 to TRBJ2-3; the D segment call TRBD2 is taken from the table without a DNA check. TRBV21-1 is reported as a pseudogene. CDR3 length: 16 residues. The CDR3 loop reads CASSNVSESVKDTQYF. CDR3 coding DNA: TGTGCCAGCAGCAACGTGAGTGAAAGTGTAAAAGATACGCAGTATTTT.

The CDR3 DNA sequence: TGTGCCAGCAGTGAATTCGAGGAGTCGGGCTATGGCTACACCTTC. As protein: CASSEFEESGYGYTF. The chain has TRBV6-1 and TRBJ1-2; D is unresolved. Per the germline V gene, CDR1 is MNHNS and CDR2 is SASEGT. Trimming stripped 2 bases from V and 4 bases from J, with 14 bases between. The CDR3 consists of 15 residues.

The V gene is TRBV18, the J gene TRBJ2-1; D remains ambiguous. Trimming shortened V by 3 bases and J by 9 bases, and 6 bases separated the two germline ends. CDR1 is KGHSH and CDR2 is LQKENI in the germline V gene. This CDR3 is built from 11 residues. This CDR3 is CASSPSGEQFF. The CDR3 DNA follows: TGTGCCAGCTCACCTTCAGGTGAGCAGTTCTTC.

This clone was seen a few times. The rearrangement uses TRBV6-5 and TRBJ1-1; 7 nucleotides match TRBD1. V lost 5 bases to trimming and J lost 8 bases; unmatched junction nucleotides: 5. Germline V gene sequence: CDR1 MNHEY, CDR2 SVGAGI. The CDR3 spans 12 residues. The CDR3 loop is CASSRQGREAFF. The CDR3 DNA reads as TGTGCCAGCAGTAGACAGGGCCGAGAAGCTTTCTTT.

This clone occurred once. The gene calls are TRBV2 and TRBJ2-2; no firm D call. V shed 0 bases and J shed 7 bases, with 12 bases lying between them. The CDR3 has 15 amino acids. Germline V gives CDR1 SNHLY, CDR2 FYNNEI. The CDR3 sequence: CASSEAPQAVGELFF. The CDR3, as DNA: TGTGCCAGCAGTGAAGCCCCTCAGGCTGTCGGGGAGCTGTTTTTT.

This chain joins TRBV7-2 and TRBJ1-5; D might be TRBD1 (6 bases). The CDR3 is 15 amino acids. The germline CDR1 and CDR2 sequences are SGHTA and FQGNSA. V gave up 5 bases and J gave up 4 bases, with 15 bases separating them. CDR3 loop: CASSTETGYNQPQHF. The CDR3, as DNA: TGTGCCAGCAGCACCGAAACAGGGTATAATCAGCCCCAGCATTTT.

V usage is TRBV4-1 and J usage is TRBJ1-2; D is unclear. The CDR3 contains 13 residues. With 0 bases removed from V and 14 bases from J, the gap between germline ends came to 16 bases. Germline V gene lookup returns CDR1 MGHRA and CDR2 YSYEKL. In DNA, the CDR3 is TGCGCCAGCAGCCAAGAAGGCCCCCCGCCGGGGACCTTC. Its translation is CASSQEGPPPGTF.

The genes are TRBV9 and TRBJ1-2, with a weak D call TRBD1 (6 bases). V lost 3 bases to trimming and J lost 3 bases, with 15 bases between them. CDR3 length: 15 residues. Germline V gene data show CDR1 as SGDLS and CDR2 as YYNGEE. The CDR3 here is CASSASGGGDYGYTF. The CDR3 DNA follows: TGTGCCAGCAGCGCCTCGGGAGGGGGGGACTATGGCTACACCTTC.

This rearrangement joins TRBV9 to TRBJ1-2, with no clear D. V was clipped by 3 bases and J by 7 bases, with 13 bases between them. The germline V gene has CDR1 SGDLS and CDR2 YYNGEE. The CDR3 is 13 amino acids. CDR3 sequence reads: CASSDGMRVGYTF. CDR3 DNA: TGTGCCAGCAGCGACGGGATGAGGGTTGGCTACACCTTC.

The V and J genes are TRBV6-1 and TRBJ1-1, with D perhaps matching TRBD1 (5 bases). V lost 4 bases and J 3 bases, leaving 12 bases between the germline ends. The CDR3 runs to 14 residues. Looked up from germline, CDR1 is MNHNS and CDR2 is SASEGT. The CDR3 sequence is CASSGTEGDTEAFF. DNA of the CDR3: TGTGCCAGCAGTGGGACGGAAGGGGACACTGAAGCTTTCTTT.

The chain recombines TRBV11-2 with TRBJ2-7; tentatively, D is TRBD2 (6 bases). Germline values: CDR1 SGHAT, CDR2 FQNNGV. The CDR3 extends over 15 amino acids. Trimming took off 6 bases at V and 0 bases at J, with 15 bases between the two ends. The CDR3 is CASRPTSRFSYEQYF. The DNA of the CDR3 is TGTGCCAGCAGACCAACTAGCAGGTTCTCCTACGAGCAGTACTTC. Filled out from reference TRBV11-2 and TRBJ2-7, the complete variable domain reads EAGVAQSPRYKIIEKRQSVAFWCNPISGHATLYWYQQILGQGPKLLIQFQNNGVVDDSQLPKDRFSAERLKGVDSTLKIQPAKLEDSAVYLCASRPTSRFSYEQYFGPGTRLTVT.

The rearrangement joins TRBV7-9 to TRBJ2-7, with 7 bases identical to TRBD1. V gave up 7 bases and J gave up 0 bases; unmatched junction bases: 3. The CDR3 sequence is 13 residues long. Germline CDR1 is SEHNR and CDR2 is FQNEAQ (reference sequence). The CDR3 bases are TGTGCCAGCACGGACAGGTCCTCCTACGAGCAGTACTTC. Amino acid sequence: CASTDRSSYEQYF.

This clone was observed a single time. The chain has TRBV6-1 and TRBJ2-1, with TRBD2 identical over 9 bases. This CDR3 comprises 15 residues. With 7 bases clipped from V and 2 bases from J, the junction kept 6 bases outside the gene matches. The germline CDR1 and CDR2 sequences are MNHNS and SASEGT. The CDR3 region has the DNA TGTGCCAGCACCCGGACTAGCGAACCCTACAATGAGCAGTTCTTC. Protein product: CASTRTSEPYNEQFF.

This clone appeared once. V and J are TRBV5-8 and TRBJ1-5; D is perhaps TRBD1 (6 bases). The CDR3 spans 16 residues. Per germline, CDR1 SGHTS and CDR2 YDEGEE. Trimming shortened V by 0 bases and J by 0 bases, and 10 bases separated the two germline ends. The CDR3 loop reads CASSLGQVYSNQPQHF. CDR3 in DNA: TGTGCCAGCAGCTTGGGACAGGTATATAGCAATCAGCCCCAGCATTTT. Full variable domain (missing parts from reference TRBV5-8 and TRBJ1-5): EAGVTQSPTHLIKTRGQQATLRCSPISGHTSVYWYQQALGLGLQFLLWYDEGEERNRGNFPPRFSGRQFPNYSSELNVNALELEDSALYLCASSLGQVYSNQPQHFGDGTRLSIL.

CDR3: CASSLALAGLDPGTQYF. The CDR3 DNA reads TGTGCCAGCAGCTTGGCACTAGCGGGCCTGGACCCAGGGACCCAGTACTTC. The chain recombines TRBV5-5 with TRBJ2-5, with 9 positions matching TRBD2. The germline gives CDR1 SGHKS, CDR2 YYEKEE (reference sequence). This CDR3 comprises 17 residues. V shed 0 bases and J 7 bases; nucleotides not matched to a gene: 13. The full variable domain, rest sourced from reference TRBV5-5 and TRBJ2-5, is DAGVTQSPTHLIKTRGQQVTLRCSPISGHKSVSWYQQVLGQGPQFIFQYYEKEERGRGNFPDRFSARQFPNYSSELNVNALLLGDSALYLCASSLALAGLDPGTQYFGPGTRLLVL.

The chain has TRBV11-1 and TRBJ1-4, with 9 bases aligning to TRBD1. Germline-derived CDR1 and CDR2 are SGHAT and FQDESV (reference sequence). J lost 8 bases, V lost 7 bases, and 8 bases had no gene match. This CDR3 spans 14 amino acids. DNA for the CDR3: TGTGCCAGCACCGGGGGACAGGGTGGCGAAAAACTGTTTTTT. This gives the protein CASTGGQGGEKLFF.

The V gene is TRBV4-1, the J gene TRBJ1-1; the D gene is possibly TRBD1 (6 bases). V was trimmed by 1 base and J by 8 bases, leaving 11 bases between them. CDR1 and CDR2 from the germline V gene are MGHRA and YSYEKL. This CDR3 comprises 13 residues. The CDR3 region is CASSQVRGEEAFF. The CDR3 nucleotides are TGCGCCAGCAGCCAAGTCAGGGGCGAAGAAGCTTTCTTT.

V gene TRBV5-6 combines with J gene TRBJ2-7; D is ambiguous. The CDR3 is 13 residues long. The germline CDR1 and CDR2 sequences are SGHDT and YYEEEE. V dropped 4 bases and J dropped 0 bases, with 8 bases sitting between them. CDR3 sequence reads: CASSRLSSYEQYF. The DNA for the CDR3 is TGTGCCAGCAGCCGCCTATCCTCCTACGAGCAGTACTTC. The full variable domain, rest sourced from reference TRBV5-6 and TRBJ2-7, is DAGVTQSPTHLIKTRGQQVTLRCSPKSGHDTVSWYQQALGQGPQFIFQYYEEEERQRGNFPDRFSGHQFPNYSSELNVNALLLGDSALYLCASSRLSSYEQYFGPGTRLTVT.

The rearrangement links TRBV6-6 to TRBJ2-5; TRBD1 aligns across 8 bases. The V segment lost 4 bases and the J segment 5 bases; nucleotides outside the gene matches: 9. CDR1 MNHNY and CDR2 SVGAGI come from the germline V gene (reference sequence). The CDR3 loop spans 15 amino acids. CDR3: CASSFPGQEVETQYF. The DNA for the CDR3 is TGTGCCAGCAGTTTCCCGGGACAGGAGGTGGAGACCCAGTACTTC.

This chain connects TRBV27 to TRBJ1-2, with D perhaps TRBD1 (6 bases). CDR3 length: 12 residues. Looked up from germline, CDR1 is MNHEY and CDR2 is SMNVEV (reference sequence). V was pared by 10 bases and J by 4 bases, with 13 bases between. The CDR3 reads CATRGQGYGYTF. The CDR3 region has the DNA TGTGCCACTCGGGGACAAGGCTATGGCTACACCTTC.

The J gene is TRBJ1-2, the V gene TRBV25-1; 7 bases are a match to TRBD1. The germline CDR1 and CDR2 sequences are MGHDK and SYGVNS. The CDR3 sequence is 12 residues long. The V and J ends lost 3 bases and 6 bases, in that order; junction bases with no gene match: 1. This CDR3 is CASSDRGNGYTF. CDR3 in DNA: TGTGCCAGCAGTGACAGGGGGAATGGCTACACCTTC.

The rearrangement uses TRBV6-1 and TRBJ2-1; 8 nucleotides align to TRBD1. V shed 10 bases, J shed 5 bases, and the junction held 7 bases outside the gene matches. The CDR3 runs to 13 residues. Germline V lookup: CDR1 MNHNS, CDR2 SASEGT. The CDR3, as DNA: TGTGCCATCTTGGACAGGGTGAACAATGAGCAGTTCTTC. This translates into CAILDRVNNEQFF.

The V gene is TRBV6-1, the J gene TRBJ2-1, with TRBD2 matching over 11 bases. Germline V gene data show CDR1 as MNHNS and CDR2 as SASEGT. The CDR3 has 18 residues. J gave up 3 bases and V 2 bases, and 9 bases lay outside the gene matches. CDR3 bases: TGTGCCAGCAGTGAAACAACTAGCGGGAGTTTGAACTACAATGAGCAGTTCTTC. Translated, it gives CASSETTSGSLNYNEQFF.

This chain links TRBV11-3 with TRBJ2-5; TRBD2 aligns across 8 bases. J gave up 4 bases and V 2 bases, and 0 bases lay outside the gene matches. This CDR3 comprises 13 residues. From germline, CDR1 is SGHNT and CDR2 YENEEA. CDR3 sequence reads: CASSLREGETQYF. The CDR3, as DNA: TGTGCCAGCAGCTTACGGGAGGGAGAGACCCAGTACTTC.

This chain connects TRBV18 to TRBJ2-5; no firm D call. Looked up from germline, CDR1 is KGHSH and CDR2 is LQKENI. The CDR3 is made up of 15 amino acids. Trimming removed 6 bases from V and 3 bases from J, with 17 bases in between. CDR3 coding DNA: TGTGCCAGCTCTCCCAGAGAGACATCGAAAGAGACCCAGTACTTC. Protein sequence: CASSPRETSKETQYF.